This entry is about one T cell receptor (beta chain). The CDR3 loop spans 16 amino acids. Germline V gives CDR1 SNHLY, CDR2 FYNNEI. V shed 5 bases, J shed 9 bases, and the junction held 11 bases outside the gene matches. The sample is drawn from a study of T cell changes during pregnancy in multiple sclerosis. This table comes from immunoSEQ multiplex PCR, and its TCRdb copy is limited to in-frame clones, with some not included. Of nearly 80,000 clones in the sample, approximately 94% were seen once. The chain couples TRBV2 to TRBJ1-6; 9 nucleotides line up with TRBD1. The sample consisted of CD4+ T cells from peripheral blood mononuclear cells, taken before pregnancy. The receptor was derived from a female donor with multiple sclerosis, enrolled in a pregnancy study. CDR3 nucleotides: TGTGCCAGCAGTCCCAACCTCCCGGGACAGGGTTCACCCCTCCACTTT. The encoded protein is CASSPNLPGQGSPLHF.